The source of this TCR beta chain is a study of response to subunit inactivated influenza vaccine. TCRdb redid the calling of the RT-PCR reads with MiXCR, one entry per CDR3 protein. Of just under 550,000 distinct CDR3 sequences in the sample, approximately 24% were seen once. The CDR3 covers 14 residues. V was shortened by 4 bases and J by 6 bases, with 13 bases between the two germline ends. These data are also associated with another study on T cells expressing NK-cell markers. As reported in that work: The cDNA for TCR beta came from 5'RACE template switching with UMIs. From sorted CD3+CD56+NKG2C+, CD3+CD56+NKG2C- and CD3+CD56-NKG2C+ T cells came the TCR beta repertoires. Dominant NKG2C+ clonotype frequencies of roughly 1.0-8% of CD8+ T cells were measured in about 6 donors. In several donors, dominant clonotypes made up roughly 25-60.1% of CD3+CD56-NKG2C+ cells.

This chain joins TRBV12-3 or TRBV12-4 and TRBJ1-5; D remains ambiguous. The sequencing used CD4+ T cells sorted from PBMCs, collected 12 days after vaccination. The receptor was derived from a man aged 45-60 years who received an inactivated influenza vaccine. The chain's CDR3 is CASSSIPTSQPQHF. In DNA, the CDR3 is TGTGCCAGCAGTTCGATCCCCACAAGTCAGCCCCAGCATTTT.